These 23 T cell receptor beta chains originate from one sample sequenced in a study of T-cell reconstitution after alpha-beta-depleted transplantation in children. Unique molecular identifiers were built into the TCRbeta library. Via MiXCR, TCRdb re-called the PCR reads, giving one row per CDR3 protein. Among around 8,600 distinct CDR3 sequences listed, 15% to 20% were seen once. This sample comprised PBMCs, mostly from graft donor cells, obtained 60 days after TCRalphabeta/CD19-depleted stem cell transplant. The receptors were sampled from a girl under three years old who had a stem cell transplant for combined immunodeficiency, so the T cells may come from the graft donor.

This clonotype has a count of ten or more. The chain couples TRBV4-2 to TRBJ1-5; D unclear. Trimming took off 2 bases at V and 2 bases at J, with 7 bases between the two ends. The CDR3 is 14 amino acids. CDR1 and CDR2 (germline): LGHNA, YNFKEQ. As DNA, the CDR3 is TGTGCCAGCAGCCAATATGGAGGCAATCAGCCCCAGCATTTT. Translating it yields CASSQYGGNQPQHF.

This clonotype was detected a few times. The CDR3 nucleotides are TGTGCCAGCAGTGAAGCAGGGGCCCCAGGTTACTACGAGCAGTACTTC. Translated, it gives CASSEAGAPGYYEQYF. This sequence joins TRBV6-1 and TRBJ2-7; a possible D gene is TRBD1 (5 bases). The CDR3 runs 16 residues. Trimming cost V 0 bases and J 3 bases, with 15 bases left between them. Germline V CDR1 and CDR2: MNHNS, SASEGT.

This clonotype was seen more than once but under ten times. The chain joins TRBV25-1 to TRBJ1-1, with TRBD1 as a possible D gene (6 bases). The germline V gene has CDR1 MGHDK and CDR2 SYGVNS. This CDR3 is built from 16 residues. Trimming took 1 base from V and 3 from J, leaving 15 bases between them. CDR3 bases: TGTGCCAGCAGTGAATTTCTAGCGGCAGGGGACACTGAAGCTTTCTTT. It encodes CASSEFLAAGDTEAFF.

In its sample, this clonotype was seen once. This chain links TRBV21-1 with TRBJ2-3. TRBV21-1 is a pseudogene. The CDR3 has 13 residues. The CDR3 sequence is CASSKNPTDTQYF. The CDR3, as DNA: TGTGCCAGCAGCAAAAACCCGACAGATACGCAGTATTTT.

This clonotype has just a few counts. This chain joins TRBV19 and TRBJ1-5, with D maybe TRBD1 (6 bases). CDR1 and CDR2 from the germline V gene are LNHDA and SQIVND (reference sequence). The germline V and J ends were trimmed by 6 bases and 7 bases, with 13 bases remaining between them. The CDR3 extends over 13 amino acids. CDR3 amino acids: CASRPWTAQPQHF. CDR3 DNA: TGTGCCAGTAGACCGTGGACAGCACAGCCCCAGCATTTT.

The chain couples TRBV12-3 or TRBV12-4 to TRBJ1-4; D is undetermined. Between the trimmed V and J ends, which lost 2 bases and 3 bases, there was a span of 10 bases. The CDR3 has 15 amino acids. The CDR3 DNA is TGTGCCAGCAGTTTACGGATCTCCTCTAATGAAAAACTGTTTTTT. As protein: CASSLRISSNEKLFF.

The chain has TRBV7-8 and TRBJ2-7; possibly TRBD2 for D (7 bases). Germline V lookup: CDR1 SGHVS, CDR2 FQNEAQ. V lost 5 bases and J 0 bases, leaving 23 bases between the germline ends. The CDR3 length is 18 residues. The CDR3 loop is CASSRVATGGPSSYEQYF. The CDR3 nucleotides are TGTGCCAGCAGCCGTGTAGCAACGGGGGGCCCAAGCTCCTACGAGCAGTACTTC.

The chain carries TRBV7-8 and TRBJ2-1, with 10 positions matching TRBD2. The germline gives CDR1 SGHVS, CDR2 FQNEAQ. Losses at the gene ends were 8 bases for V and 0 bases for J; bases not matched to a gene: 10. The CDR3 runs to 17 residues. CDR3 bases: TGTGCCAGCGGACTAGCGGAATTATTGAGCTCCTACAATGAGCAGTTCTTC. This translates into CASGLAELLSSYNEQFF.

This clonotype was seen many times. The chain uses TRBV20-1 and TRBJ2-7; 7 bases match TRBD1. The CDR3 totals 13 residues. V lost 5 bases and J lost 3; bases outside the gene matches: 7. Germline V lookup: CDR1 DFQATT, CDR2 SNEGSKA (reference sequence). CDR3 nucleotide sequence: TGCAGTGCTCCTCCGACAGGGCGCTACGAGCAGTACTTC. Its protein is CSAPPTGRYEQYF.

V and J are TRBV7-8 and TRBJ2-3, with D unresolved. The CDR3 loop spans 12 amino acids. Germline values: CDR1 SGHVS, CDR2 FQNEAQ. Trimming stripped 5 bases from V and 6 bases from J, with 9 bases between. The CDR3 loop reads CASSKDRDTQYF. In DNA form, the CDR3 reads TGTGCCAGCAGCAAAGATAGGGATACGCAGTATTTT. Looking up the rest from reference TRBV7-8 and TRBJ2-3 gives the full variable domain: GAGVSQSPRYKVAKRGQDVALRCDPISGHVSLFWYQQALGQGPEFLTYFQNEAQLDKSGLPSDRFFAERPEGSVSTLKIQRTQQEDSAVYLCASSKDRDTQYFGPGTRLTVL.

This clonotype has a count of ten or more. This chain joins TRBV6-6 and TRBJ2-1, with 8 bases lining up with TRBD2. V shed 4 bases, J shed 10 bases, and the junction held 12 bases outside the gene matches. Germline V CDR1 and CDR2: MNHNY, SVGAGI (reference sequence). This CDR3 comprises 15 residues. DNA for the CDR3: TGTGCCAGCAGTTTTTCGGGGGGGCTGGTTGGCGAGCAGTTCTTC. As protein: CASSFSGGLVGEQFF.

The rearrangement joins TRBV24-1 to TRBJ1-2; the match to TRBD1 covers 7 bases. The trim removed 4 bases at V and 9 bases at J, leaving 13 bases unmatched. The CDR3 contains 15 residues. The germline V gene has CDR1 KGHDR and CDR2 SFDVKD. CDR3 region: CATSDPGTETGRYTF. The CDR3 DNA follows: TGTGCCACCAGTGACCCGGGGACAGAAACCGGGCGCTACACCTTC.

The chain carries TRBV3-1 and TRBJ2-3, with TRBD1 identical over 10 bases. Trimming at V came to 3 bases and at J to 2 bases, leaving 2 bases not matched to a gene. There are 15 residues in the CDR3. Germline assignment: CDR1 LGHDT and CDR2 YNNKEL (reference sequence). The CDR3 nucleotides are TGTGCCAGCAGCCAGACAGGGGGCCCCACAGATACGCAGTATTTT. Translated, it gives CASSQTGGPTDTQYF.

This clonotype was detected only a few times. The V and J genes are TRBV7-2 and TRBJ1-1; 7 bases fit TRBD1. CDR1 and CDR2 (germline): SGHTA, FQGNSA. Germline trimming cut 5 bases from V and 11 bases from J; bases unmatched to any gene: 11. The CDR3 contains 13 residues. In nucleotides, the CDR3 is TGTGCCAGCAGCGACAGGGTATCATTTTCGGCTTTCTTT. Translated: CASSDRVSFSAFF.

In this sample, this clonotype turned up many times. The CDR3 bases are TGCAGCGTTGAAGGACTAGCGGGGGGCCCGCAAGAGACCCAGTACTTC. Its translation is CSVEGLAGGPQETQYF. The chain joins TRBV29-1 to TRBJ2-5, with 13 bases fitting TRBD2. This CDR3 is built from 16 residues. J was trimmed by 2 bases and V by 1 base; bases with no gene match: 4. Germline CDR1 is SQVTM and CDR2 is ANQGSEA. Filled out from reference TRBV29-1 and TRBJ2-5, the complete variable domain reads SAVISQKPSRDICQRGTSLTIQCQVDSQVTMMFWYRQQPGQSLTLIATANQGSEATYESGFVIDKFPISRPNLTFSTLTVSNMSPEDSSIYLCSVEGLAGGPQETQYFGPGTRLLVL.

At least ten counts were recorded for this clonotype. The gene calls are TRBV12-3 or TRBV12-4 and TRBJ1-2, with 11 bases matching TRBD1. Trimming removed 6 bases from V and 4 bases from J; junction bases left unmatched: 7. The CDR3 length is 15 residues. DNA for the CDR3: TGTGCCAGCAGCCAAGGACAGGGGGCTATCTATGGCTACACCTTC. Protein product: CASSQGQGAIYGYTF.

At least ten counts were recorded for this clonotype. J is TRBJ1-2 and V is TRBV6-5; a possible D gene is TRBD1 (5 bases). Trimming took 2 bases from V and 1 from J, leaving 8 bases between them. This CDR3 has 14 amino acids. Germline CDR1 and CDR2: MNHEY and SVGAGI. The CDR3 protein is CASSYAGLNYGYTF. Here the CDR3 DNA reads TGTGCCAGCAGTTACGCAGGGCTTAACTATGGCTACACCTTC.

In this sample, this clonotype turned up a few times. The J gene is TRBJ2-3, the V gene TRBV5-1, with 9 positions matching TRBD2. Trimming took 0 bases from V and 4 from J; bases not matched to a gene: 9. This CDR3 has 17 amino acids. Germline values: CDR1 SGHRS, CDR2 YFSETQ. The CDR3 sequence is CASSLAPAGGWADTQYF. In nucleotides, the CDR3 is TGCGCCAGCAGCTTGGCCCCAGCGGGGGGATGGGCAGATACGCAGTATTTT.

Here the CDR3 DNA reads TGTGCCAGCAGCTTGTTTGAAGCGGGGAACACTGAAGCTTTCTTT. This sequence encodes CASSLFEAGNTEAFF. The J gene is TRBJ1-1, the V gene TRBV5-5, with D unclear. Trimming stripped 1 base from V and 1 base from J, with 11 bases between. The CDR3 totals 15 residues. CDR1 and CDR2 from the germline V gene are SGHKS and YYEKEE (reference sequence).

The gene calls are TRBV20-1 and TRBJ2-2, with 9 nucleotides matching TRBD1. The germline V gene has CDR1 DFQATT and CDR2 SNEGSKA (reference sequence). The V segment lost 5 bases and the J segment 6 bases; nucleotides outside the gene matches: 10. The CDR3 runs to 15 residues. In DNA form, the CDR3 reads TGCAGTGCTGCTCGGAGACAGGGGGTGGCCGGGGAGCTGTTTTTT. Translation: CSAARRQGVAGELFF.

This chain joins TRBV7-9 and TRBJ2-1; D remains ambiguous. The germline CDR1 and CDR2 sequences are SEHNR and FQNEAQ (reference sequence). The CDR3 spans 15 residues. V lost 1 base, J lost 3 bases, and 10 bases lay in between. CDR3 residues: CASSLGDEIYNEQFF. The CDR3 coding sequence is TGTGCCAGCAGCTTAGGGGATGAAATCTACAATGAGCAGTTCTTC.

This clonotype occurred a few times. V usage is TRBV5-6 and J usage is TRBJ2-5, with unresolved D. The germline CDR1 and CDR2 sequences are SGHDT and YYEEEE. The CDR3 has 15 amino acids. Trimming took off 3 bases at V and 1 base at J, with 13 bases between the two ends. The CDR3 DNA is TGTGCCAGCAGCTCCCCTCGCGGAACCCAAGAGACCCAGTACTTC. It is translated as CASSSPRGTQETQYF.

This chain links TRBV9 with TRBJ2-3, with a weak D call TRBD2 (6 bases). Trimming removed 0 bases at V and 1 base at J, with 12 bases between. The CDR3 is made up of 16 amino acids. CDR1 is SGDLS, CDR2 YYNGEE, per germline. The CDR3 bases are TGTGCCAGCAGCGTAGCTGGAGGGTTTCGCACAGATACGCAGTATTTT. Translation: CASSVAGGFRTDTQYF.